The present entry profiles one TCR beta chain with its context. Antigen: not known. V shed 0 bases, J shed 6 bases, and the junction held 9 bases outside the gene matches. CDR1 is LGHNA and CDR2 is YSLEER in the germline V gene. This CDR3 is built from 17 residues. The data were obtained in a study of blood T cells in healthy people across ages. Broader study findings: Donors of long life had a larger count of naive CD4+ cells and greater diversity than aged donors.

PBMCs, at least 6 million per sample, were isolated. For the second PCR, which ran for 7 to 11 cycles, a sample-barcoded 5' primer and a J-beta primer mix were used. A tag from a template-switch adaptor with 12 random nucleotides marked each cDNA molecule. One entry per CDR3 protein results from TCRdb running MiXCR on the 5' RACE reads. This sample yields some 800,000 distinct CDR3 sequences, of which around 25% are seen a single time; under 4.5% belongs to the top ten. These same data were also listed under a study on T cells of mothers and their children. That report notes: Whether pairs are related or unrelated, thymic selection shapes their TCR recombination output in much the same way.

The receptor comes from a boy younger than 18 in good health. The chain links TRBV4-3 to TRBJ2-2; 8 nucleotides line up with TRBD1. Sequencing was done on a sample of blood. In nucleotides, the CDR3 is TGCGCCAGCAGCCAAGAGTTTCCGGGACAGGCGGCCGGGGAGCTGTTTTTT. Translation gives CASSQEFPGQAAGELFF.